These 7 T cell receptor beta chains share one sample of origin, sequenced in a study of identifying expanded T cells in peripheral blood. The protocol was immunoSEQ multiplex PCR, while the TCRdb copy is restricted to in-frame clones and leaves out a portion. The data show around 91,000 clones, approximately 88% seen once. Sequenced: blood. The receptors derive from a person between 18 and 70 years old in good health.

The CDR3 DNA sequence: TGTGCCAGTAGCCCCGTGACCAACACTGAAGCTTTCTTT. Its translation: CASSPVTNTEAFF. The chain links TRBV19 to TRBJ1-1; D ambiguous. This CDR3 comprises 13 residues. V dropped 6 bases and J dropped 2 bases, with 10 bases sitting between them. CDR1 and CDR2 from the germline V gene are LNHDA and SQIVND (reference sequence).

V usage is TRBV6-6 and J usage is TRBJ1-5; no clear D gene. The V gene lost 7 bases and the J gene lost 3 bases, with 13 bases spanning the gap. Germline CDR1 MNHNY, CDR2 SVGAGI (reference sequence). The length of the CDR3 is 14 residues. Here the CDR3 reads CASTTAGANQPQHF. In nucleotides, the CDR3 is TGTGCCAGCACTACCGCGGGCGCCAATCAGCCCCAGCATTTT.

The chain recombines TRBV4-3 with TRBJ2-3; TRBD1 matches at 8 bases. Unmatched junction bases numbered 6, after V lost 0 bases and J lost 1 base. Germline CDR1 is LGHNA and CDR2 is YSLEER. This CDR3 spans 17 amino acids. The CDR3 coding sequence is TGCGCCAGCAGCCAAGATTGGGCGGGACAGGGCACAGATACGCAGTATTTT. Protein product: CASSQDWAGQGTDTQYF.

CDR3 region: CASSLAGGPYNEQFF. The CDR3 DNA reads TGTGCCAGCAGCCTTGCTGGGGGCCCCTACAATGAGCAGTTCTTC. The chain is built from TRBV28 and TRBJ2-1; perhaps TRBD1 as D (6 bases). Trimming cost V 6 bases and J 2 bases, with 14 bases left between them. Per germline, CDR1 MDHEN and CDR2 SYDVKM. CDR3 length: 15 amino acids.

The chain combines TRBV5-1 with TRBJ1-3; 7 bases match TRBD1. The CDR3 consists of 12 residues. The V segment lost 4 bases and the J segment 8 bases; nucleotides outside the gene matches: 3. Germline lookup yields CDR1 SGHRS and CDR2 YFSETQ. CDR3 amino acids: CASSNGQDTIYF. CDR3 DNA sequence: TGCGCCAGCAGCAATGGACAGGACACCATATATTTT.

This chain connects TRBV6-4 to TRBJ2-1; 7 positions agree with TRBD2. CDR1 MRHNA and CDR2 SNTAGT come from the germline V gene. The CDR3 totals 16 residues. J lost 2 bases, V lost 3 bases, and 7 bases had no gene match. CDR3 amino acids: CASSEDGGSAYNEQFF. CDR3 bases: TGTGCCAGCAGTGAAGACGGCGGGAGCGCCTACAATGAGCAGTTCTTC.

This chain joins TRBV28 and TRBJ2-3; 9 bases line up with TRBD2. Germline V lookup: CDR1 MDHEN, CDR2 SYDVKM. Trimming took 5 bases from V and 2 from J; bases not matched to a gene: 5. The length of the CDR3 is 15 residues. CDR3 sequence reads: CASSQTSGNTDTQYF. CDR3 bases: TGTGCCAGCAGTCAGACTAGCGGAAACACAGATACGCAGTATTTT.